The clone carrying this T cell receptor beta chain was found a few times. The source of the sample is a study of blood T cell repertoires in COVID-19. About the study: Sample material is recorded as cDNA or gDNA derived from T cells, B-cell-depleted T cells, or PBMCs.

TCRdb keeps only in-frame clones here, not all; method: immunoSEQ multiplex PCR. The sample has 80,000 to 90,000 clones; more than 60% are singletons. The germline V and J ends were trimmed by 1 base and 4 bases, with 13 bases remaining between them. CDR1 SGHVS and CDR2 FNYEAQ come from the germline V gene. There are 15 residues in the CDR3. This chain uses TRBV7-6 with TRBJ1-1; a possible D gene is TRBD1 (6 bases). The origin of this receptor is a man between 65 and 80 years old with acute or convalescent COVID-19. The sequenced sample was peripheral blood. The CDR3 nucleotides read TGTGCCAGCAGCTTAGTGGGGGGAGGGGGCACTGAAGCTTTCTTT. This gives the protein CASSLVGGGGTEAFF.